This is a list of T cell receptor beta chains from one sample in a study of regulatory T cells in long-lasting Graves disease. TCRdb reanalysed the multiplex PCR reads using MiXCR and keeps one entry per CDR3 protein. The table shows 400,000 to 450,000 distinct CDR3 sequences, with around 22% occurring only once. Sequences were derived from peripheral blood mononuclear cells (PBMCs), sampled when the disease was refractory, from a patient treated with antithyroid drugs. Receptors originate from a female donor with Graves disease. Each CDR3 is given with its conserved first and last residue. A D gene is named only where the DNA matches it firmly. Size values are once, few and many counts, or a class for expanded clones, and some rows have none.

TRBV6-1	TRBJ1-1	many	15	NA	TGTGCCAGCAGAACCACCCCCGGACTAAGCGGTGAAGCTTTCTTT	CASRTTPGLSGEAFF
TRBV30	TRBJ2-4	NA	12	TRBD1	TGTGCCTGGGAGACAGGGATGGACATTCAGTACTTC	CAWETGMDIQYF
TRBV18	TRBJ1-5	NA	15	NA	TGTGCCAGCTCACCATCCAGGGGCACCAATCAGCCCCAGCATTTT	CASSPSRGTNQPQHF
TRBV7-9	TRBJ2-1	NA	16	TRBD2	TGTGCCAGCAGCCACGCCAGGGGACTAGCAATGGATGAGCAGTTCTTC	CASSHARGLAMDEQFF
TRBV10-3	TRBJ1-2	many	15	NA	TGTGCCATCAGTGAGGGGGAGGATCCCAACTATGGCTACACCTTC	CAISEGEDPNYGYTF
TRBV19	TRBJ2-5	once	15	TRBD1	TGTGCCAGTAAGACCGGACAGGTCCCCCAAGAGACCCAGTACTTC	CASKTGQVPQETQYF
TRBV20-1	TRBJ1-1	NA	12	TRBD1	TGCAGTGACGGGACAGGGGACACTGAAGCTTTCTTT	CSDGTGDTEAFF
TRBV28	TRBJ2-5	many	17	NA	TGTGCCAGCAGTTTTCCTTCCTGGTCGGGGGACCAAGAGACCCAGTACTTC	CASSFPSWSGDQETQYF
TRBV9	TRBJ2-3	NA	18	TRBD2	TGTGCCAGCAGCGCCGGGACTAGCGGGAGGGTCGACACAGATACGCAGTATTTT	CASSAGTSGRVDTDTQYF
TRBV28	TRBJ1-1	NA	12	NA	TGTGCCAGCAGTTTCTCGGACGGGGAAGCTTTCTTT	CASSFSDGEAFF
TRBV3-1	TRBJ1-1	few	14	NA	TGTGCCAGCAGCCTACACATTCGAAACCTGGTAGCTTTCTTT	CASSLHIRNLVAFF
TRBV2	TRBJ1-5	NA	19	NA	TGTGCCAGCAACAAACTCCGGGACGGAATTCCTTTCAAAAATCAGCCCCAGCATTTT	CASNKLRDGIPFKNQPQHF
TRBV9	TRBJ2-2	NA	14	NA	TGTGCCAGCAGCGTAACTAGCCGGGGCGGGGAGCTGTTTTTT	CASSVTSRGGELFF
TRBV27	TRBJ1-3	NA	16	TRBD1	TGTGCCAGCAGTTTTTCCGGACAGGTCCCGGGAAACACCATATATTTT	CASSFSGQVPGNTIYF
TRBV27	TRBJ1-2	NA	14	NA	TGTGCCAGCAGCCGAAACAGGGCCTACTATGGCTACACCTTC	CASSRNRAYYGYTF
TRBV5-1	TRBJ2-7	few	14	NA	TGCGCCAGCAGCTTGACAGGTCACACCTACGAGCAGTACTTC	CASSLTGHTYEQYF
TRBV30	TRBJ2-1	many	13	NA	TGTGCCTGGAGTTCGGGGCAGAGCAATGAGCAGTTCTTC	CAWSSGQSNEQFF
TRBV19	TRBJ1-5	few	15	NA	TGTGCCAGTAGTATTTGGGGCGGGAGCTATCAGCCCCAGCATTTT	CASSIWGGSYQPQHF
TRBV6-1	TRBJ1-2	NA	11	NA	TGTGCCACGGTGGTCGGGGAGGGCTACACCTTC	CATVVGEGYTF
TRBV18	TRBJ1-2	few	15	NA	TGTGCCAGCTCACGGGGAGCGGATTCCCCTTATGGCTACACCTTC	CASSRGADSPYGYTF
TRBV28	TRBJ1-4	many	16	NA	TGTGCCAGCAGCCTAGTGGCGGCAGGGAGGTTTGAAAAACTGTTTTTT	CASSLVAAGRFEKLFF
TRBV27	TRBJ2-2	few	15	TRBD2	TGTGCCAGCAGTTTAGCGGGAGAGGGGATCGGGGAGCTGTTTTTT	CASSLAGEGIGELFF
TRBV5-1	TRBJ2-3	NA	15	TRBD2	TGCGCCAGCAGCTCAAGAGCGGGAGCGTCAGATACGCAGTATTTT	CASSSRAGASDTQYF
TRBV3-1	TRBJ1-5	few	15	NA	TGTGCCAGCAGCCAAGATCACGGGGGGGCTCAGCCCCAGCATTTT	CASSQDHGGAQPQHF
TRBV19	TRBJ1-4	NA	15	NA	TGTGCCAGTAGCAATGGGAGGACAGTTAATGAAAAACTGTTTTTT	CASSNGRTVNEKLFF
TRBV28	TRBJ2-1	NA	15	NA	TGTGCCAGCAGTTTTGGTGGCCCGAGGAAATATGAGCAGTTCTTC	CASSFGGPRKYEQFF
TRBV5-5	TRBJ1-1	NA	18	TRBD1	TGTGCCAGCAGCTTCAATGGACGGACAGGCCCAATGAACACTGAAGCTTTCTTT	CASSFNGRTGPMNTEAFF
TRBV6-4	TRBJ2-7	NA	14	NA	TGTGCCATCAGCGAGGGGGGGGCCGCCTACGAGCAGTACTTC	CAISEGGAAYEQYF
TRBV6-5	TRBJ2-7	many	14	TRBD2	TGTGCCAGCAGTTTAGGACTAGAGATCTACGAGCAGTACTTC	CASSLGLEIYEQYF
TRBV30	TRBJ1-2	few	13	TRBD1	TGTGCCTGGAGTGGGGGACAGACAACGGGCTACACCTTC	CAWSGGQTTGYTF
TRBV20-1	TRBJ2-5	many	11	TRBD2	TGCAGTTCCCCTAGCGGGCAGACCCAGTACTTC	CSSPSGQTQYF
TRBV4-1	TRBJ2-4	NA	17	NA	TGCGCCAGCAGCCAAGATTTAGCAGCGGTCGGCAAAAACATCCAGTACTTC	CASSQDLAAVGKNIQYF
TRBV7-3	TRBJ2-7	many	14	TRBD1	TGTGCCAGCAGCTTGAGGGGACAGGGCTACGAGCAGTACTTC	CASSLRGQGYEQYF
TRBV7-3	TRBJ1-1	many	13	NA	TGTGCCAGCAGCTTAGGGGAGGACACTGAAGCTTTCTTT	CASSLGEDTEAFF
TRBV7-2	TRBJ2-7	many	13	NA	TGTGCCAGCAGCTTAGATGAAGGGAACGAGCAGTACTTC	CASSLDEGNEQYF
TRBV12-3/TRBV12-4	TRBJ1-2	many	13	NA	TGTGCCAGCAGTCTTGACTTCATTTATGGCTACACCTTC	CASSLDFIYGYTF
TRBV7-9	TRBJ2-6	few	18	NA	TGTGCCAGCAGCTTAGGATTGGCAACAGGGTCTGGGGCCAACGTCCTGACTTTC	CASSLGLATGSGANVLTF
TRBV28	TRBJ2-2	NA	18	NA	TGTGCCAGCAGTTTTCCGACTCGACAGACCAAGAACACCGGGGAGCTGTTTTTT	CASSFPTRQTKNTGELFF
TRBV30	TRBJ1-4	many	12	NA	TGTGCCTGGAGTGTTCGGGGGGGGAAACTGTTTTTT	CAWSVRGGKLFF
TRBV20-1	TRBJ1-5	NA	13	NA	TGCAGTGCTAGAGATACTACCTCTCGGCCCCAGCATTTT	CSARDTTSRPQHF
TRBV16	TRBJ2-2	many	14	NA	TGTGCCAGCAGCCAAGGGAGGTACACCGGGGAGCTGTTTTTT	CASSQGRYTGELFF
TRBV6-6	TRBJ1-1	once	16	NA	TGTGCCAGCAGTTACTCGGCCCTACGGATGAACACTGAAGCTTTCTTT	CASSYSALRMNTEAFF
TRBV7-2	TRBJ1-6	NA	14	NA	TGTGCCAGCAGCTTAGCTGGGACCGATTCACCCCTCCACTTT	CASSLAGTDSPLHF
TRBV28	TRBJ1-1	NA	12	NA	TGTGCCAGTTATGTTGTCAACACTGAAGCTTTCTTT	CASYVVNTEAFF